Below, 10 T cell receptor beta chains from the same sample are listed, as sequenced in a study of cytomegalovirus exposure and HLA in healthy donors. Generated by immunoSEQ multiplex PCR, the TCRdb table keeps only in-frame clones and is missing some. This sample yields 70,000 or so clones, of which about 94% are seen a single time; roughly 1% belongs to the top ten. Sequencing was carried out using PBMCs. The receptors shown here come from a young woman in good health and CMV-seronegative.

The chain joins TRBV6-1 to TRBJ2-5; the D gene is possibly TRBD1 (5 bases). V lost 2 bases and J lost 2, with 12 bases in between. The CDR3 covers 15 residues. Germline CDR1 MNHNS, CDR2 SASEGT. The CDR3 sequence is CASSEQTAMQETQYF. The CDR3 DNA is TGTGCCAGCAGTGAACAGACAGCTATGCAAGAGACCCAGTACTTC.

The V gene is TRBV6-5, the J gene TRBJ2-1, with 11 bases identical to TRBD1. CDR3 length equals 12 residues. The germline CDR1 and CDR2 sequences are MNHEY and SVGAGI. J lost 8 bases, V lost 8 bases, and 2 bases had no gene match. The CDR3 bases are TGTGCCAGCCGGACAGGGGGCGATGAGCAGTTCTTC. Its protein is CASRTGGDEQFF.

J is TRBJ1-2 and V is TRBV28; D may be TRBD1 (5 bases). The CDR3 length is 14 residues. V was pared by 2 bases and J by 8 bases, with 15 bases between. Germline V gene data show CDR1 as MDHEN and CDR2 as SYDVKM. The CDR3 loop is CASSLGQGLTGYTF. In DNA, the CDR3 is TGTGCCAGCAGTTTAGGTCAGGGCCTAACGGGCTACACCTTC.

This chain uses TRBV19 with TRBJ2-7, with D maybe TRBD2 (5 bases). Trimming pared 3 bases from V and 2 bases from J, leaving 8 bases between. Germline-derived CDR1 and CDR2 are LNHDA and SQIVND (reference sequence). This CDR3 comprises 13 residues. For the CDR3, the DNA is TGTGCCAGTAGTATTGGACTTCCCTACGAGCAGTACTTC. This codes for CASSIGLPYEQYF.

The genes are TRBV28 and TRBJ2-7, with D unclear. The germline V gene encodes CDR1 MDHEN and CDR2 SYDVKM. The CDR3 length is 13 residues. Deletions cut 2 bases from V and 5 bases from J, with 10 bases between. This chain's CDR3 is CASSLVARNEQYF. The CDR3 nucleotides are TGTGCCAGCAGTTTAGTGGCCAGGAACGAGCAGTACTTC. Full variable domain (rest looked up from reference TRBV28 and TRBJ2-7): DVKVTQSSRYLVKRTGEKVFLECVQDMDHENMFWYRQDPGLGLRLIYFSYDVKMKEKGDIPEGYSVSREKKERFSLILESASTNQTSMYLCASSLVARNEQYFGPGTRLTVT.

This rearrangement joins TRBV4-3 to TRBJ1-1; D possibly corresponds to TRBD1 (6 bases). V was cut by 5 bases and J by 2 bases, with 12 bases left in between. The CDR3 sequence is 14 residues long. Germline V gene sequence: CDR1 LGHNA, CDR2 YSLEER. CDR3 amino acids: CASSVTGINTEAFF. The CDR3 bases are TGCGCCAGCAGCGTGACAGGAATTAACACTGAAGCTTTCTTT.

This chain joins TRBV5-4 and TRBJ2-3; D possibly corresponds to TRBD1 (5 bases). Trimming pared 2 bases from V and 2 bases from J, leaving 12 bases between. CDR1 is SGHNT, CDR2 YYREEE, per germline (reference sequence). This CDR3 has 15 amino acids. CDR3 sequence reads: CASSLNRLTTDTQYF. The CDR3 nucleotides read TGTGCCAGCAGCTTAAACAGGCTGACCACAGATACGCAGTATTTT.

V usage is TRBV19 and J usage is TRBJ2-5, with TRBD2 matching over 8 bases. Per the germline V gene, CDR1 is LNHDA and CDR2 is SQIVND (reference sequence). Unmatched junction bases numbered 12, after V lost 5 bases and J lost 4 bases. The CDR3 sequence is 16 residues long. The CDR3 DNA follows: TGTGCCAGTAGTGTCGGGGGGGCCGGTTTGCGAGAGACCCAGTACTTC. Translation: CASSVGGAGLRETQYF.

A remark on this clone: An end of the junction differs from the germline gene, which may be a read error. The chain links TRBV7-7 to TRBJ2-3, with a possible D match to TRBD1 (5 bases). The CDR3 is 15 residues long. Germline V gene data show CDR1 as SSHAT and CDR2 as FNYEAQ (reference sequence). CDR3 DNA: TGTGCTAGCAGCTTAGGAACCAGGGTTGAAGATACGCAGTATTTT. Its translation: CASSLGTRVEDTQYF.

The chain joins TRBV19 to TRBJ2-6; D remains unclear. Germline CDR1 LNHDA, CDR2 SQIVND (reference sequence). V lost 6 bases and J 0 bases, leaving 9 bases between the germline ends. The CDR3 runs 15 residues. CDR3 in DNA: TGTGCCAGTAGGACTCAAAACTCTGGGGCCAACGTCCTGACTTTC. It translates to CASRTQNSGANVLTF.